This is a list of T cell receptor beta chains from one sample in a study of T cell responses to AZD1222 COVID-19 vaccine. Clones were sequenced by immunoSEQ multiplex PCR, and TCRdb holds only the in-frame ones, with some missing. The profile shows fewer than 110,000 clones, around 90% of them singletons. The starting material was peripheral blood, obtained on day 0 of AZD1222 vaccination. The receptors originated from an adult in good health. CDR3s include the opening cysteine and the closing phenylalanine or tryptophan. Fields, in order: J gene, V gene, D gene, clone size, CDR3 protein, CDR3 DNA. D genes are given only for firm matches. Clone size is shown for a subset of rows, as once, few, many or a class of expanded clone.

J gene: TRBJ2-7; V gene: TRBV27; D gene: -; clone size: -; CDR3 protein: CASSTSYEQYF; CDR3 DNA: TGTGCCAGCAGTACCTCCTACGAGCAGTACTTC
J gene: TRBJ1-1; V gene: TRBV5-1; D gene: TRBD1; clone size: -; CDR3 protein: CASSLGQGAEAFF; CDR3 DNA: TGCGCCAGCAGCTTGGGGCAGGGGGCGGAAGCTTTCTTT
J gene: TRBJ1-5; V gene: TRBV18; D gene: -; clone size: -; CDR3 protein: CASSPPGGMRNQPQHF; CDR3 DNA: TGTGCCAGCTCCCCACCGGGGGGGATGCGCAATCAGCCCCAGCATTTT
J gene: TRBJ1-3; V gene: TRBV18; D gene: -; clone size: -; CDR3 protein: CASSRGGRRLRPTGNTIYF; CDR3 DNA: TGTGCCAGCTCACGGGGGGGAAGACGGCTTAGGCCCACTGGAAACACCATATATTTT
J gene: TRBJ2-7; V gene: TRBV7-2; D gene: TRBD1; clone size: -; CDR3 protein: CASSPRQGAYEQYF; CDR3 DNA: TGTGCCAGCAGCCCCCGACAGGGCGCCTACGAGCAGTACTTC
J gene: TRBJ1-1; V gene: TRBV19; D gene: -; clone size: -; CDR3 protein: CASSTQKNTEAFF; CDR3 DNA: TGTGCCAGTAGTACCCAGAAGAACACTGAAGCTTTCTTT
J gene: TRBJ2-5; V gene: TRBV28; D gene: TRBD2; clone size: -; CDR3 protein: CASSPPGLAVQETQYF; CDR3 DNA: TGTGCCAGCAGCCCGCCGGGACTAGCGGTCCAAGAGACCCAGTACTTC
J gene: TRBJ2-1; V gene: TRBV27; D gene: -; clone size: -; CDR3 protein: CASSLSEGYNEQFF; CDR3 DNA: TGTGCCAGCAGTTTGTCTGAGGGTTACAATGAGCAGTTCTTC
J gene: TRBJ2-5; V gene: TRBV11-2; D gene: TRBD2; clone size: -; CDR3 protein: CASSLDRGGVAETQYF; CDR3 DNA: TGTGCCAGCAGCTTAGATCGGGGGGGAGTAGCAGAGACCCAGTACTTC
J gene: TRBJ1-1; V gene: TRBV12-3/TRBV12-4; D gene: -; clone size: -; CDR3 protein: CASSRQVNTEAFF; CDR3 DNA: TGTGCCAGCAGCCGCCAGGTGAACACTGAAGCTTTCTTT
J gene: TRBJ1-2; V gene: TRBV6-5; D gene: -; clone size: -; CDR3 protein: CASSYRQALGYTF; CDR3 DNA: TGTGCCAGCAGTTACCGGCAGGCCCTAGGCTACACCTTC
J gene: TRBJ2-4; V gene: TRBV27; D gene: TRBD1; clone size: -; CDR3 protein: CASSFRDSSKNIQYF; CDR3 DNA: TGTGCCAGCAGTTTCCGGGACAGTTCCAAAAACATTCAGTACTTC
J gene: TRBJ1-4; V gene: TRBV6-6; D gene: -; clone size: -; CDR3 protein: CASRGAGEKLFF; CDR3 DNA: TGTGCCAGCAGGGGGGCAGGTGAAAAACTGTTTTTT
J gene: TRBJ2-6; V gene: TRBV7-3; D gene: -; clone size: once; CDR3 protein: CASSPYPIQGAGANVLTF; CDR3 DNA: TGTGCCAGCAGCCCATATCCGATACAGGGTGCTGGGGCCAACGTCCTGACTTTC
J gene: TRBJ2-2; V gene: TRBV7-3; D gene: -; clone size: -; CDR3 protein: CASSSGTRNTGELFF; CDR3 DNA: TGTGCCAGCAGCTCCGGGACACGGAACACCGGGGAGCTGTTTTTT
J gene: TRBJ2-1; V gene: TRBV7-2; D gene: TRBD1; clone size: few; CDR3 protein: CASSLSGTVYNEQFF; CDR3 DNA: TGTGCCAGCAGCTTATCCGGGACAGTATACAATGAGCAGTTCTTC
J gene: TRBJ1-4; V gene: TRBV24-1; D gene: -; clone size: -; CDR3 protein: CATSDAGDTNEKLFF; CDR3 DNA: TGTGCCACCAGTGATGCAGGGGATACTAATGAAAAACTGTTTTTT